Below are 27 T cell receptor beta chains sequenced from a single sample in a study of long-term antiretroviral therapy in people with HIV. Running of the v3.0 immunoSEQ assay took place at survey level. Produced via immunoSEQ multiplex PCR; TCRdb's table is partial and in-frame only. Among around 25,000 clones listed, 86% were seen once. Sample: unsorted PBMCs, taken 1.9 years after starting antiretroviral therapy. These receptors all come from a woman in her 30s with HIV.

The V call is TRBV9, the J call TRBJ2-3; D might be TRBD1 (6 bases). The CDR3 consists of 16 residues. CDR1 is SGDLS, CDR2 YYNGEE, per germline. With 0 bases removed from V and 2 bases from J, the gap between germline ends came to 13 bases. Here the CDR3 reads CASSVGGQNPTDTQYF. The CDR3 DNA follows: TGTGCCAGCAGCGTAGGTGGACAGAACCCCACAGATACGCAGTATTTT.

The chain links TRBV6-1 to TRBJ1-2; 7 bases match TRBD1. The V and J ends lost 4 bases and 6 bases, in that order; junction bases with no gene match: 5. Germline V gene lookup returns CDR1 MNHNS and CDR2 SASEGT. CDR3 length equals 13 residues. Here the CDR3 DNA reads TGTGCCAGCAGTGCCTACAGGGGCGATGGCTACACCTTC. Amino acids: CASSAYRGDGYTF.

The chain has TRBV30 and TRBJ1-1; possible D gene TRBD1, 5 bases. The germline V and J ends were trimmed by 2 bases and 1 base, with 8 bases remaining between them. Per germline, CDR1 GTSNPN and CDR2 SVGIG (reference sequence). The CDR3 runs 13 residues. The CDR3 loop is CAWSKGRNTEAFF. CDR3 sequence (DNA): TGTGCCTGGAGTAAGGGACGGAACACTGAAGCTTTCTTT.

The genes are TRBV7-9 and TRBJ1-4; D gene uncertain. Germline CDR1 and CDR2: SEHNR and FQNEAQ (reference sequence). This CDR3 has 17 amino acids. V was shortened by 4 bases and J by 0 bases, with 15 bases between the two germline ends. The CDR3 region is CASSSRSQDPTNEKLFF. In DNA form, the CDR3 reads TGTGCCAGCAGCTCGCGGAGCCAGGACCCAACTAATGAAAAACTGTTTTTT.

This clone came up once. V usage is TRBV6-5 and J usage is TRBJ1-2, with a possible D match to TRBD1 (5 bases). This CDR3 spans 15 amino acids. CDR1 is MNHEY, CDR2 SVGAGI, per germline. V was clipped by 6 bases and J by 8 bases, with 22 bases between them. CDR3: CASSPRDATMRGYTF. DNA for the CDR3: TGTGCCAGCAGCCCCCGGGACGCCACTATGCGAGGCTACACCTTC.

The chain carries TRBV29-1 and TRBJ2-2, with TRBD1 matching 7 bases. CDR3 length equals 14 residues. The V segment lost 3 bases and the J segment 3 bases; nucleotides outside the gene matches: 4. Germline loops: CDR1 SQVTM, CDR2 ANQGSEA. The CDR3 here is CSVEGRGHTGELFF. The CDR3 nucleotides read TGCAGCGTTGAGGGTAGGGGGCACACCGGGGAGCTGTTTTTT.

The chain links TRBV30 to TRBJ2-2, with D unresolved. The length of the CDR3 is 13 residues. V was pared by 5 bases and J by 2 bases, with 9 bases between. CDR1 is GTSNPN and CDR2 is SVGIG in the germline V gene (reference sequence). CDR3 in amino acids: CAWLEQNTGELFF. The CDR3 DNA sequence: TGTGCCTGGCTTGAGCAAAACACCGGGGAGCTGTTTTTT.

The chain is built from TRBV7-3 and TRBJ2-2; 9 nucleotides align to TRBD2. J lost 9 bases, V lost 6 bases, and 11 bases had no gene match. The CDR3 runs to 15 residues. The germline CDR1 and CDR2 sequences are SGHTA and FQGTGA. CDR3 sequence (DNA): TGTGCCAGCAGGCGGCGGGGGGGCCTCTACAGGGAGCTGTTTTTT. This codes for CASRRRGGLYRELFF.

This clone was observed once. The chain recombines TRBV6-1 with TRBJ2-7; TRBD1 matches 8 bases. CDR1 is MNHNS and CDR2 is SASEGT in the germline V gene. J was trimmed by 1 base and V by 3 bases; bases with no gene match: 5. The CDR3 extends over 15 amino acids. CDR3 coding DNA: TGTGCCAGCAGTGACAAAGGACAGGGTTCCTACGAGCAGTACTTC. As protein: CASSDKGQGSYEQYF.

This chain joins TRBV15 and TRBJ2-5; D is unclear. Deletions cut 1 base from V and 3 bases from J, with 6 bases between. Germline V lookup: CDR1 LNHNV, CDR2 YYDKDF (reference sequence). There are 13 residues in the CDR3. The CDR3 nucleotides read TGTGCCACCAGCAGAGGTTTCGAAGAGACCCAGTACTTC. It is translated as CATSRGFEETQYF.

This rearrangement joins TRBV6-6 to TRBJ2-7, with 10 bases that match TRBD2. The V and J ends lost 6 bases and 5 bases, in that order; junction bases with no gene match: 4. The CDR3 has 13 amino acids. In germline, CDR1 is MNHNY, CDR2 SVGAGI (reference sequence). The CDR3 DNA sequence: TGTGCCAGCAGCCCTAGCGGGGGAGACGAGCAGTACGTC. This encodes CASSPSGGDEQYV.

The V call is TRBV6-1, the J call TRBJ1-2; TRBD1 aligns across 9 bases. V shed 5 bases, J shed 6 bases, and the junction held 4 bases outside the gene matches. The CDR3 consists of 13 residues. In germline, CDR1 is MNHNS, CDR2 SASEGT. The CDR3 loop reads CASSTDRGHGYTF. The CDR3 nucleotides read TGTGCCAGCAGTACGGACAGGGGCCATGGCTACACCTTC.

The rearrangement joins TRBV5-8 to TRBJ2-5, with no clear D. CDR1 and CDR2 (germline): SGHTS, YDEGEE. This CDR3 is 13 amino acids long. V gave up 2 bases and J gave up 2 bases, with 7 bases separating them. The DNA of the CDR3 is TGTGCCAGCAGCTTTTTCCAGCAAGAGACCCAGTACTTC. Encoded protein: CASSFFQQETQYF.

J is TRBJ2-4 and V is TRBV29-1; D unclear. This CDR3 has 13 residues. V shed 3 bases and J shed 2 bases, with 8 bases lying between them. Germline V gene sequence: CDR1 SQVTM, CDR2 ANQGSEA. In DNA, the CDR3 is TGCAGCGTTGACGGGCAAACCAAAAACATTCAGTACTTC. Translated: CSVDGQTKNIQYF.

The chain uses TRBV2 and TRBJ1-1; D perhaps matches TRBD1 (6 bases). This CDR3 comprises 12 residues. V shed 8 bases and J shed 5 bases, with 12 bases lying between them. Germline-derived CDR1 and CDR2 are SNHLY and FYNNEI. CDR3 loop: CASRGGRTEAFF. The DNA of the CDR3 is TGTGCCAGCCGCGGGGGGCGGACTGAAGCTTTCTTT.

The chain carries TRBV6-6 and TRBJ1-1, with D perhaps matching TRBD1 (5 bases). Per the germline V gene, CDR1 is MNHNY and CDR2 is SVGAGI (reference sequence). The CDR3 is 12 residues long. Trimming stripped 8 bases from V and 4 bases from J, with 11 bases between. CDR3 DNA sequence: TGTGCCAGCTTCTCGAGGGGCACTGAAGCTTTCTTT. Translated, it gives CASFSRGTEAFF.

The genes are TRBV9 and TRBJ1-4; D is possibly TRBD1 (6 bases). Looked up from germline, CDR1 is SGDLS and CDR2 is YYNGEE. V was shortened by 0 bases and J by 8 bases, with 11 bases between the two germline ends. This CDR3 region has 14 residues. In DNA, the CDR3 is TGTGCCAGCAGCGTAGACGGGGGCCGGGAAAAACTGTTTTTT. This encodes CASSVDGGREKLFF.

This chain joins TRBV2 and TRBJ1-1, with unresolved D. Trimming removed 7 bases at V and 3 bases at J, with 6 bases between. CDR1 is SNHLY and CDR2 is FYNNEI in the germline V gene. There are 11 residues in the CDR3. The CDR3 sequence is CASMRDTEAFF. The CDR3 nucleotides are TGTGCCAGCATGCGGGACACTGAAGCTTTCTTT.

This clone was found a few times. The chain links TRBV5-5 to TRBJ1-6, with D hard to call. CDR1 is SGHKS and CDR2 is YYEKEE in the germline V gene (reference sequence). V dropped 4 bases and J dropped 7 bases, with 15 bases sitting between them. CDR3 length equals 15 residues. The CDR3 sequence: CASSMQEGRNSPLHF. The CDR3 nucleotides are TGTGCCAGCAGCATGCAGGAGGGTAGAAATTCACCCCTCCACTTT.

The V gene is TRBV9, the J gene TRBJ2-2; D could derive from TRBD1 or TRBD2 (5 bases each). In germline, CDR1 is SGDLS, CDR2 YYNGEE. V lost 3 bases, J lost 1 base, and 16 bases lay in between. The CDR3 loop spans 17 amino acids. The DNA for the CDR3 is TGTGCCAGCAGCGGGGGACGAGGCGCGGGGAACACCGGGGAGCTGTTTTTT. Its translation is CASSGGRGAGNTGELFF.

The rearrangement joins TRBV6-5 to TRBJ2-1, with 9 bases matching TRBD1. The J segment lost 7 bases and the V segment lost 11 bases, leaving 9 bases of the junction unmatched. CDR1 and CDR2 (germline): MNHEY, SVGAGI. The CDR3 length is 13 residues. CDR3 bases: TGTGCCGTGAACAGGGGGCGCGTTAATGAGCAGTTCTTC. Protein product: CAVNRGRVNEQFF.

The rearrangement joins TRBV19 to TRBJ1-1, with 7 nucleotides matching TRBD1. V was clipped by 8 bases and J by 3 bases; unmatched bases: 6. The CDR3 consists of 13 residues. Germline-derived CDR1 and CDR2 are LNHDA and SQIVND (reference sequence). The CDR3 coding sequence is TGTGCCAGTGGCAGGGGGACTGACACTGAAGCTTTCTTT. As protein: CASGRGTDTEAFF.

The V call is TRBV5-1, the J call TRBJ2-2; D possibly corresponds to TRBD2 (6 bases). Germline assignment: CDR1 SGHRS and CDR2 YFSETQ. The CDR3 length is 16 residues. V lost 0 bases and J 2 bases, leaving 11 bases between the germline ends. CDR3 sequence reads: CASSLAGTPNTGELFF. The CDR3 DNA is TGCGCCAGCAGCTTGGCCGGGACTCCTAACACCGGGGAGCTGTTTTTT.

This chain joins TRBV9 and TRBJ2-3; 7 bases are shared with TRBD2. The J segment lost 0 bases and the V segment lost 4 bases, leaving 8 bases of the junction unmatched. The V gene's germline CDR1 is SGDLS and CDR2 YYNGEE. The CDR3 totals 16 residues. This CDR3 is CASSPFGGISTDTQYF. The CDR3 DNA follows: TGTGCCAGCAGCCCATTCGGGGGGATTAGCACAGATACGCAGTATTTT.

The rearrangement uses TRBV19 and TRBJ2-1; D possibly matches TRBD1 or TRBD2 (5 bases each). With 6 bases removed from V and 9 bases from J, the gap between germline ends came to 24 bases. Germline assignment: CDR1 LNHDA and CDR2 SQIVND (reference sequence). The CDR3 length is 16 residues. DNA of the CDR3: TGTGCCAGTAGCCGTGGGGGAGCTTCACGCTTGAGTGAGCAGTTCTTC. It translates to CASSRGGASRLSEQFF.

This clone has more than one count but fewer than ten. J is TRBJ1-2 and V is TRBV5-4, with 7 bases matching TRBD1. The CDR3 spans 14 residues. V lost 4 bases to trimming and J lost 8 bases; unmatched junction nucleotides: 11. Germline-derived CDR1 and CDR2 are SGHNT and YYREEE (reference sequence). DNA of the CDR3: TGTGCCAGCAGCCAGGGGACAGCCCTGCCGGGCTACACCTTC. It is translated as CASSQGTALPGYTF.

The genes are TRBV7-2 and TRBJ2-3; D remains unclear. V gave up 4 bases and J gave up 0 bases, with 5 bases separating them. Per the germline V gene, CDR1 is SGHTA and CDR2 is FQGNSA. This CDR3 comprises 13 residues. The CDR3 spells CASSSSSTDTQYF. CDR3 nucleotides: TGTGCCAGCAGCTCCTCTAGCACAGATACGCAGTATTTT.